These 21 T cell receptor beta chains came from one sample sequenced in a study of breast tumors, draining lymph nodes, adjacent tissues. TCRdb processed the multiplex PCR reads anew with MiXCR; each CDR3 protein has one entry. The repertoire holds about 170,000 distinct CDR3 sequences, with roughly 35% as singletons. The lymph nodes were axillary draining lymph nodes from breast cancer patients. Sample: axillary lymph node tissue. These receptor sequences come from a female donor with breast cancer. Some clones in this sample may be carry-over from other donors' samples.

V and J are TRBV11-3 and TRBJ1-1, with a tentative D call TRBD1 (6 bases). Germline V CDR1 and CDR2: SGHNT, YENEEA. The CDR3 spans 13 residues. Trimming pared 8 bases from V and 0 bases from J, leaving 10 bases between. As DNA, the CDR3 is TGTGCCAGCTCGAGGGGGATGAACACTGAAGCTTTCTTT. This sequence encodes CASSRGMNTEAFF.

V usage is TRBV25-1 and J usage is TRBJ2-7, with a tentative D call TRBD1 (6 bases). Germline V gives CDR1 MGHDK, CDR2 SYGVNS. Trimming left V 4 bases short and J 5 bases short, with 15 bases between. This CDR3 has 14 residues. DNA of the CDR3: TGTGCCAGCAGTGGATGGACAGACAGCCACGAGCAGTACTTC. This codes for CASSGWTDSHEQYF.

This clonotype was found a few times. This chain links TRBV13 with TRBJ1-1; D is undetermined. Germline CDR1 PRHDT, CDR2 FYEKMQ (reference sequence). The CDR3 is made up of 14 amino acids. V was pared by 3 bases and J by 1 base, with 9 bases between. Written as DNA, the CDR3 is TGTGCCAGCAGCTTCAGACTGGAGAACACTGAAGCTTTCTTT. Its protein is CASSFRLENTEAFF.

This clonotype appeared many times. This rearrangement joins TRBV7-8 to TRBJ2-7, with TRBD1 identical over 8 bases. Germline V lookup: CDR1 SGHVS, CDR2 FQNEAQ. V dropped 5 bases and J dropped 3; count of bases not matched to a gene: 12. The CDR3 has 16 residues. DNA of the CDR3: TGTGCCAGCAGCGCAGGTCAGGGGGCGCCTCTCTACGAGCAGTACTTC. Amino acid sequence: CASSAGQGAPLYEQYF.

V gene TRBV5-1 combines with J gene TRBJ2-3; no reliable D call. V was cut by 4 bases and J by 6 bases, with 24 bases left in between. Germline V gives CDR1 SGHRS, CDR2 YFSETQ. The CDR3 contains 17 residues. The CDR3 here is CASSARAPDGNTDTQYF. The CDR3, as DNA: TGCGCCAGCAGCGCCCGGGCCCCCGATGGAAACACCGATACGCAGTATTTT. Drawing the rest from reference TRBV5-1 and TRBJ2-3, the complete variable domain is KAGVTQTPRYLIKTRGQQVTLSCSPISGHRSVSWYQQTPGQGLQFLFEYFSETQRNKGNFPGRFSGRQFSNSRSEMNVSTLELGDSALYLCASSARAPDGNTDTQYFGPGTRLTVL.

This clonotype came up many times. J is TRBJ2-1 and V is TRBV6-6; unclear D gene. Germline CDR1 reads MNHNY; CDR2 reads SVGAGI (reference sequence). This CDR3 has 12 residues. Trimming left V 8 bases short and J 4 bases short, with 9 bases between. The CDR3 sequence: CASGGVYNEQFF. CDR3 bases: TGTGCCAGCGGTGGGGTTTACAATGAGCAGTTCTTC.

The chain carries TRBV20-1 and TRBJ2-1, with 7 bases lining up with TRBD2. Germline V lookup: CDR1 DFQATT, CDR2 SNEGSKA (reference sequence). The CDR3 length is 14 residues. J lost 0 bases, V lost 6 bases, and 5 bases had no gene match. CDR3 residues: CSASGASSYNEQFF. As DNA, the CDR3 is TGCAGTGCCAGCGGGGCGAGCTCCTACAATGAGCAGTTCTTC.

This clonotype has a count of ten or more. The V call is TRBV19, the J call TRBJ2-7; D ambiguous. The ends were cut back, 3 bases at V and 6 bases at J, with 12 bases in the middle. The germline CDR1 and CDR2 sequences are LNHDA and SQIVND (reference sequence). The CDR3 length is 13 residues. In DNA form, the CDR3 reads TGTGCCAGTAGTATCCCCCCCCTGGGCGAGCAGTACTTC. Its protein product is CASSIPPLGEQYF.

Many counts were recorded for this clonotype. This chain uses TRBV4-2 with TRBJ1-2; 11 bases map to TRBD1. The CDR3 runs to 16 residues. V lost 2 bases, J lost 8 bases, and 10 bases stayed unmatched. From germline, CDR1 is LGHNA and CDR2 YNFKEQ. The DNA of the CDR3 is TGTGCCAGCAGCCAAATCGGACAGGGGGCCTTGGCGGGCTACACCTTC. Protein sequence: CASSQIGQGALAGYTF.

As regards this clonotype: One junction end disagrees with the germline gene, perhaps due to a read error. The gene calls are TRBV7-2 and TRBJ1-4; perhaps TRBD1 as D (6 bases). The CDR3 extends over 15 amino acids. CDR1 and CDR2 from the germline V gene are SGHTA and FQGNSA. In DNA, the CDR3 is TGTGCCAGCAGCTCCCAGACAGGCATAAACGAAAAACAGTTTTTT. This sequence encodes CASSSQTGINEKQFF.

The sample holds many counts of this clonotype. V and J are TRBV30 and TRBJ2-6; TRBD1 agrees at 8 bases. Germline CDR1 is GTSNPN and CDR2 is SVGIG (reference sequence). This CDR3 has 16 residues. The trim removed 2 bases at V and 4 bases at J, leaving 7 bases unmatched. This chain's CDR3 is CAWSTAGGTGANVLTF. In DNA, the CDR3 is TGTGCCTGGAGTACTGCAGGGGGCACAGGGGCCAACGTCCTGACTTTC.

Comment on this clonotype: At one end the junction does not follow the germline gene, possibly because of a read error. This rearrangement joins TRBV5-1 to TRBJ2-3; 7 bases line up with TRBD2. Germline CDR1 is SGHRS and CDR2 is YFSETQ. The CDR3 is 17 amino acids. Here the CDR3 DNA reads TGCGCCAGCAGCTTGGCTTATGCGGGGGTCAGCACAGATACGCGGTATTTT. Translated: CASSLAYAGVSTDTRYF.

This clonotype was found once. A much bigger clone sits one base away, suggesting this may be a read error. The chain has TRBV6-2 or TRBV6-3 and TRBJ1-5; D not resolved. The CDR3 sequence is 20 residues long. Germline V lookup: CDR1 MNHEY, CDR2 SVGEGT. This CDR3 reads CANSYDLGRSGFYSNQPQHF. In nucleotides, the CDR3 is TGTGCCAACAGTTACGATTTAGGTCGTTCCGGCTTTTATAGCAATCAGCCCCAGCATTTT.

The chain employs TRBV20-1 and TRBJ2-5; 7 bases match TRBD2. Germline V gene lookup returns CDR1 DFQATT and CDR2 SNEGSKA (reference sequence). CDR3 length equals 14 residues. With V trimmed by 6 bases and J by 9 bases, 16 bases remained unmatched. The CDR3 DNA reads as TGCAGTGCCCTTAAGGTCCCGAATCGGGGGGCCCAGTACTTC. Its translation: CSALKVPNRGAQYF.

There are many counts of this clonotype. The genes are TRBV7-2 and TRBJ2-7; a possible D gene is TRBD1 (7 bases). This CDR3 contains 16 residues. The V gene lost 0 bases and the J gene lost 2 bases, with 14 bases spanning the gap. The germline V gene encodes CDR1 SGHTA and CDR2 FQGNSA. Written as DNA, the CDR3 is TGTGCCAGCAGCTTAGCTTCGGCAGGGGGGACCTACGAGCAGTACTTC. Its protein is CASSLASAGGTYEQYF.

Many counts were recorded for this clonotype. This rearrangement joins TRBV29-1 to TRBJ2-7; 10 bases match TRBD2. CDR3 length equals 12 residues. The germline gives CDR1 SQVTM, CDR2 ANQGSEA. V lost 8 bases and J lost 7; bases outside the gene matches: 8. The CDR3 region is CSLLAGEGEQYF. The CDR3 nucleotides are TGCAGCCTCCTAGCGGGAGAAGGGGAGCAGTACTTC.

This clonotype was counted many times. The CDR3 sequence: CASSMRRGVSFSNQPQHF. CDR3 DNA sequence: TGTGCCAGCAGCATGAGAAGAGGGGTCAGTTTTAGCAATCAGCCCCAGCATTTT. The V call is TRBV27, the J call TRBJ1-5; possible D gene TRBD1, 5 bases. This CDR3 comprises 18 residues. Germline assignment: CDR1 MNHEY and CDR2 SMNVEV (reference sequence). Trimming removed 6 bases from V and 0 bases from J, with 21 bases in between.

A remark on this clonotype: Given a much more abundant clone one base away, this may be a read error. The rearrangement joins TRBV6-5 to TRBJ2-1; D gene uncertain. Germline V gives CDR1 MNHEY, CDR2 SVGAGI. Trimming took 8 bases from V and 0 from J, leaving 14 bases between them. This CDR3 spans 15 amino acids. CDR3 bases: TGTGCCAGCCGCACACGGACGAGCTCCTACAATGAGCAGTTCTTC. Protein: CASRTRTSSYNEQFF.

This clonotype was seen many times. V is TRBV7-2 and J is TRBJ1-3, with 7 bases fitting TRBD1. Losses at the gene ends were 5 bases for V and 8 bases for J; bases not matched to a gene: 15. CDR3 size: 16 residues. The germline gives CDR1 SGHTA, CDR2 FQGNSA. The CDR3 sequence: CASSQGQPRPVDTIYF. DNA for the CDR3: TGTGCCAGCAGCCAGGGACAGCCCCGGCCCGTAGACACCATATATTTT.

This clonotype was counted many times. This chain joins TRBV25-1 and TRBJ1-4; D remains ambiguous. Looked up from germline, CDR1 is MGHDK and CDR2 is SYGVNS. Between the trimmed V and J ends, which lost 3 bases and 10 bases, there was a span of 12 bases. This CDR3 is built from 13 residues. The CDR3 reads CASSDSLLGKLFF. The CDR3 DNA sequence: TGTGCCAGCAGTGATTCACTGCTAGGAAAACTGTTTTTT.

In the case of this clonotype: The junction and the germline gene differ at one end; a read error may be behind it. The chain couples TRBV20-1 to TRBJ2-5; TRBD2 agrees at 9 bases. CDR1 is DFQATT and CDR2 is SNEGSKA in the germline V gene (reference sequence). The CDR3 loop spans 19 amino acids. In DNA, the CDR3 is TGCAGTGCTACGAAACTACAGGGTGAAGGCGGGGGGGCCGTAGAGATCCAGTACTTC. As protein: CSATKLQGEGGGAVEIQYF.